This entry lists 19 T cell receptor beta chains sequenced from one sample in a study of T cells in women clearing cervical HPV infection. The method was immunoSEQ multiplex PCR; TCRdb's version includes in-frame clones alone and lacks a portion of them. The sample features 31,000 or so clones, with 4.2% in its top ten. Sequenced: blood buffy coat. The source is a woman between 18 and 69 years old with a cervical HPV16 infection that either progressed to CIN3+ or cleared (not recorded which).

Points on this clone: Coverage ceases 3 residues before the CDR3 finishes, and the germline J gene fills in the end. The rearrangement joins TRBV4-1 to TRBJ2-3, with 11 bases that match TRBD1. Germline CDR1 is MGHRA and CDR2 is YSYEKL. The CDR3 is made up of 16 amino acids. With V trimmed by 4 bases and J by 6 bases, 9 bases remained unmatched. This CDR3 reads CASSPSGTGGWDTQYF. The sequenced CDR3 bases are TGCGCCAGCAGCCCTAGTGGGACAGGGGGGTGGGATACG.

About this clone itself: With the read ending 3 residues before the CDR3 end, the germline J gene is used to fill in that end. The chain recombines TRBV5-5 with TRBJ2-7, with 7 bases identical to TRBD1. Germline V gives CDR1 SGHKS, CDR2 YYEKEE (reference sequence). The CDR3 sequence is 13 residues long. V shed 4 bases and J 3 bases; nucleotides not matched to a gene: 4. The sequenced CDR3 bases are TGTGCCAGCAGCCGACAGGGCATCTACGAG. Translated, it gives CASSRQGIYE. The full CDR3 is CASSRQGIYEQYF. Full variable domain (remainder filled in from reference TRBV5-5 and TRBJ2-7): DAGVTQSPTHLIKTRGQQVTLRCSPISGHKSVSWYQQVLGQGPQFIFQYYEKEERGRGNFPDRFSARQFPNYSSELNVNALLLGDSALYLCASSRQGIYEQYFGPGTRLTVT.

Concerning this clone: The sequenced fragment ends 3 residues before the CDR3 boundary, so the rest is inferred from the germline J gene. The chain employs TRBV20-1 and TRBJ2-5, with 10 bases identical to TRBD2. With 3 bases clipped from V and 4 bases from J, the junction kept 5 bases outside the gene matches. This CDR3 has 14 residues. Germline CDR1 is DFQATT and CDR2 is SNEGSKA (reference sequence). CDR3 bases read: TGCAGTGCTAGGCTAGCGGGGGCATCAGAGACC. Amino acid sequence: CSARLAGASET. The whole CDR3 protein reads CSARLAGASETQYF.

The part of the CDR3 DNA that was read is TGTGCCAGCAGTTACTACTACAGGTCTGGTGAG. As protein: CASSYYYRSGE. From start to end, the CDR3 is CASSYYYRSGEQFF. This sequence joins TRBV28 and TRBJ2-1, with D perhaps TRBD1 (5 bases). The observed sequence ends 3 residues before the CDR3 terminus, with the missing tail filled in from the germline J gene. CDR1 and CDR2 (germline): MDHEN, SYDVKM. The CDR3 extends over 14 amino acids. The ends were cut back, 4 bases at V and 9 bases at J, with 16 bases in the middle. The complete variable domain, with remaining parts taken from reference TRBV28 and TRBJ2-1, reads DVKVTQSSRYLVKRTGEKVFLECVQDMDHENMFWYRQDPGLGLRLIYFSYDVKMKEKGDIPEGYSVSREKKERFSLILESASTNQTSMYLCASSYYYRSGEQFFGPGTRLTVL.

Comments on this clone: The observed sequence ends 3 residues before the CDR3 terminus, with the missing tail filled in from the germline J gene. This chain uses TRBV7-2 with TRBJ1-2, with 7 nucleotides matching TRBD1. Germline V gives CDR1 SGHTA, CDR2 FQGNSA. This CDR3 region has 15 residues. Germline trimming cut 5 bases from V and 4 bases from J; bases unmatched to any gene: 10. The chain's CDR3 is CASSPGDSLVYGYTF. The covered CDR3 bases are TGTGCCAGCAGCCCGGGGGACAGCCTGGTCTATGGC.

Comments on this clone: The read comes to an end 3 residues before the CDR3 does, leaving the germline J gene to fill in the end. The rearrangement links TRBV27 to TRBJ2-7; 10 bases map to TRBD1. The CDR3 totals 13 residues. Germline values: CDR1 MNHEY, CDR2 SMNVEV (reference sequence). The trim removed 8 bases at V and 4 bases at J, leaving 5 bases unmatched. CDR3 in amino acids: CASLDRGSYEQYF. Partial CDR3 DNA: TGTGCCAGCCTGGACAGGGGGTCGTACGAG.

Turning to this clone: The CDR3 end falls 3 residues outside the read, so it is completed with the germline J gene. The chain uses TRBV6-2 or TRBV6-3 and TRBJ2-7; possible D gene TRBD1, 5 bases. The CDR3 is 16 residues long. CDR1 is MNHEY and CDR2 is SVGEGT in the germline V gene. The ends were cut back, 2 bases at V and 6 bases at J, with 20 bases in the middle. This chain's CDR3 is CASSYRPGGQGAEQYF. CDR3 bases read: TGTGCCAGCAGTTACCGCCCCGGCGGACAAGGGGCCGAG.

Turning to this clone: The CDR3 end lies 3 residues beyond the end of the read and is filled in from the germline J gene. The chain carries TRBV5-4 and TRBJ2-7; the match to TRBD2 covers 10 bases. This CDR3 spans 15 amino acids. Germline loops: CDR1 SGHNT, CDR2 YYREEE (reference sequence). Trimming removed 4 bases from V and 0 bases from J; junction bases left unmatched: 4. This CDR3 is CASSPGLASSYEQYF. CDR3 DNA, as far as it was read: TGTGCCAGCAGCCCGGGACTAGCGAGCTCCTACGAG.

A word on this clone: The read gets to within 3 residues of the CDR3 end, and the germline J gene fills in the rest. This chain joins TRBV5-1 and TRBJ1-4, with TRBD1 matching over 9 bases. The CDR3 loop spans 15 amino acids. Germline CDR1 is SGHRS and CDR2 is YFSETQ. V shed 5 bases and J 7 bases; nucleotides not matched to a gene: 9. The CDR3 DNA, read in part, is TGCGCCAGCAGTTTACAGGGGGCCAGTGGTGAAAAA. Amino acids: CASSLQGASGEK. The CDR3 in full is CASSLQGASGEKLFF. Combining the CDR3 with reference TRBV5-1 and TRBJ1-4 gives the whole variable domain KAGVTQTPRYLIKTRGQQVTLSCSPISGHRSVSWYQQTPGQGLQFLFEYFSETQRNKGNFPGRFSGRQFSNSRSEMNVSTLELGDSALYLCASSLQGASGEKLFFGSGTQLSVL.

For this clone: Read sequence stops 3 residues before the CDR3 end, and the germline J gene provides the missing end. Different DNA sequences within this sample yield the same CDR3. The chain uses TRBV2 and TRBJ2-2; 9 nucleotides agree with TRBD2. Germline V gene data show CDR1 as SNHLY and CDR2 as FYNNEI. This CDR3 spans 13 amino acids. The covered CDR3 bases are TGTGCCAGCACCGGACTAGCGAGCGGTGAG. Translated: CASTGLASGE. The entire CDR3 protein is CASTGLASGELFF. Drawing the rest from reference TRBV2 and TRBJ2-2, the complete variable domain is EPEVTQTPSHQVTQMGQEVILRCVPISNHLYFYWYRQILGQKVEFLVSFYNNEISEKSEIFDDQFSVERPDGSNFTLKIRSTKLEDSAMYFCASTGLASGELFFGEGSRLTVL.

A remark on this clone: Coverage ceases 3 residues before the CDR3 finishes, and the germline J gene fills in the end. The chain recombines TRBV5-1 with TRBJ2-1, with TRBD2 matching over 14 bases. CDR1 is SGHRS and CDR2 is YFSETQ in the germline V gene. This CDR3 has 19 residues. J gave up 0 bases and V 2 bases, and 7 bases lay outside the gene matches. The CDR3: CASSFTWTSGGSSYNEQFF. The sequenced CDR3 bases are TGCGCCAGCAGCTTCACTTGGACTAGCGGGGGGAGCTCCTACAATGAG.

In regard to this clone: The read is 3 residues too short to cover the CDR3 end, so that end is filled in from the germline J gene. This chain joins TRBV20-1 and TRBJ1-2; D not resolved. V lost 5 bases, J lost 0 bases, and 22 bases lay in between. Germline V lookup: CDR1 DFQATT, CDR2 SNEGSKA (reference sequence). This CDR3 is 17 amino acids long. The CDR3 sequence: CSALAVVKEVSNYGYTF. The sequenced CDR3 bases are TGCAGTGCTTTAGCAGTGGTTAAGGAGGTGTCTAACTATGGC.

Of note for this clone: With the read ending 3 residues before the CDR3 end, the germline J gene is used to fill in that end. The rearrangement joins TRBV20-1 to TRBJ2-5; 9 bases are shared with TRBD2. V dropped 1 base and J dropped 5; count of bases not matched to a gene: 5. The CDR3 runs to 14 residues. Germline V gene lookup returns CDR1 DFQATT and CDR2 SNEGSKA (reference sequence). CDR3 region: CSARAGLAQETQYF. Incomplete CDR3 DNA: TGCAGTGCTAGAGCCGGACTAGCGCAGGAGACC.

Turning to this clone: The read stops 3 residues short of the end of the CDR3; the missing end is completed from the germline J gene. This sequence joins TRBV12-3 or TRBV12-4 and TRBJ1-6; D is possibly TRBD1 (6 bases). This CDR3 is 10 amino acids long. Trimming cost V 11 bases and J 11 bases, with 10 bases left between them. CDR3 DNA (partial): TGTGCCTCGGGGGGGCCACCC. Protein: CASGGPP. The complete CDR3 reads CASGGPPLHF.

About this clone itself: The sequence runs out 3 residues before the end of the CDR3; the remainder is reconstructed from the germline J gene. The chain couples TRBV7-2 to TRBJ2-2; D ambiguous. CDR1 and CDR2 from the germline V gene are SGHTA and FQGNSA. There are 12 residues in the CDR3. Trimming cost V 7 bases and J 7 bases, with 10 bases left between them. Incomplete CDR3 DNA: TGTGCCAGCACCGAGCAGGTCGGGGAG. Translating gives CASTEQVGE. The complete CDR3 sequence is CASTEQVGELFF.

About this clone: The read ends 3 residues shy of where the CDR3 ends; the end is completed using the germline J gene. J is TRBJ1-1 and V is TRBV19; D unclear. Germline V gene lookup returns CDR1 LNHDA and CDR2 SQIVND (reference sequence). This CDR3 has 13 residues. CDR3 residues: CASRQRVGREAFF. The sequenced CDR3 bases are TGTGCCAGTAGACAAAGGGTGGGCAGGGAA.

As to this clone: The read finishes 3 residues shy of the CDR3 end, and the germline J gene is used to complete it. The rearrangement joins TRBV20-1 to TRBJ1-2, with 7 positions matching TRBD1. The CDR3 runs 14 residues. CDR1 and CDR2 from the germline V gene are DFQATT and SNEGSKA (reference sequence). Trimming took 5 bases from V and 0 from J; bases not matched to a gene: 6. The CDR3 spells CSARRQGTNYGYTF. The sequenced CDR3 bases are TGCAGTGCTCGTCGACAGGGAACTAACTATGGC.

Concerning this clone: The read comes to an end 3 residues before the CDR3 does, leaving the germline J gene to fill in the end. This chain joins TRBV10-3 and TRBJ2-5, with 9 bases aligning to TRBD2. The trim removed 0 bases at V and 4 bases at J, leaving 3 bases unmatched. CDR1 and CDR2 (germline): ENHRY, SYGVKD. This CDR3 contains 15 residues. CDR3 loop: CAISESKTSGETQYF. The part of the CDR3 DNA that was read is TGTGCCATCAGTGAGTCGAAGACTAGCGGAGAGACC.

As concerns this clone: The read halts 3 residues ahead of the CDR3 end, with the missing end drawn from the germline J gene. V usage is TRBV5-1 and J usage is TRBJ1-1, with TRBD1 as a possible D gene (5 bases). Germline lookup yields CDR1 SGHRS and CDR2 YFSETQ. This CDR3 comprises 13 residues. The CDR3 loop is CASSLAGQGEAFF. CDR3 DNA (partial): TGCGCCAGCAGCTTGGCCGGGCAGGGCGAA.